The 20 T cell receptor beta chains listed next were all sequenced from one sample in a study of spatial heterogeneity in lung cancer. The time point is: blood at routine non-recurrence follow-up after resection. Frozen PBMC, nontumor lung or tumor provided whole RNA, which was sequenced unsorted. TCRdb recomputed calls from the 5' RACE reads with MiXCR, one row per CDR3 protein. Among some 110,000 distinct CDR3 sequences listed, approximately 12% were seen once. The source was PBMCs, collected at follow-up. Receptors were obtained from a male donor with early-stage non-small cell lung cancer.

This clonotype came up a few times. The chain links TRBV7-7 to TRBJ2-1; 11 bases map to TRBD1. J gave up 5 bases and V 0 bases, and 6 bases lay outside the gene matches. Germline-derived CDR1 and CDR2 are SSHAT and FNYEAQ (reference sequence). The length of the CDR3 is 17 residues. The CDR3 nucleotides are TGTGCCAGCAGCTTAGCGCTGGGGACAGGGGGTAACAATGAGCAGTTCTTC. It codes for CASSLALGTGGNNEQFF. Based on the CDR3 plus reference TRBV7-7 and TRBJ2-1, the full variable domain is GAGVSQSPRYKVTKRGQDVTLRCDPISSHATLYWYQQALGQGPEFLTYFNYEAQPDKSGLPSDRFSAERPEGSISTLTIQRTEQRDSAMYRCASSLALGTGGNNEQFFGPGTRLTVL.

There are a few counts of this clonotype. The rearrangement uses TRBV19 and TRBJ1-2; 10 positions agree with TRBD1. With V trimmed by 5 bases and J by 2 bases, 5 bases remained unmatched. This CDR3 is built from 15 residues. Per the germline V gene, CDR1 is LNHDA and CDR2 is SQIVND (reference sequence). CDR3 in amino acids: CASSLPGQGNYGYTF. CDR3 sequence (DNA): TGTGCCAGTAGTCTTCCGGGACAGGGGAACTATGGCTACACCTTC.

This clonotype came up once. The chain recombines TRBV12-3 or TRBV12-4 with TRBJ2-5, with D perhaps matching TRBD2 (6 bases). Trimming shortened V by 6 bases and J by 5 bases, and 19 bases separated the two germline ends. The CDR3 extends over 15 amino acids. In DNA form, the CDR3 reads TGTGCCAGCAGAGCGACTAGGGGATACCGGGAGACCCAGTACTTC. Protein sequence: CASRATRGYRETQYF.

As to this clonotype: At one boundary the junction diverges from the germline segment, which might be a read error. The chain carries TRBV11-2 and TRBJ2-5; 7 bases agree with TRBD1. This CDR3 spans 14 amino acids. The germline V gene encodes CDR1 SGHAT and CDR2 FQNNGV. The CDR3 protein is CVSSLNRGQETQYF. CDR3 coding DNA: TGTGTCAGCAGCTTAAACAGGGGACAAGAGACCCAGTACTTC.

The rearrangement uses TRBV20-1 and TRBJ2-1, with 10 bases identical to TRBD1. The germline gives CDR1 DFQATT, CDR2 SNEGSKA (reference sequence). J was trimmed by 4 bases and V by 7 bases; bases with no gene match: 7. The CDR3 has 14 residues. The CDR3 reads CSGTGTGAYNEQFF. For the CDR3, the DNA is TGCAGTGGAACCGGGACAGGGGCGTACAATGAGCAGTTCTTC.

This clonotype was detected many times. This chain links TRBV28 with TRBJ1-6, with a weak D call TRBD1 (5 bases). CDR3 size: 16 residues. The germline CDR1 and CDR2 sequences are MDHEN and SYDVKM. V gave up 5 bases and J gave up 7 bases, with 18 bases separating them. The CDR3 DNA reads TGTGCCAGCAGTGTCCCCGAGTCGGGGGGGAATTCACCCCTCCACTTT. This gives the protein CASSVPESGGNSPLHF.

The chain links TRBV7-9 to TRBJ2-3; D is possibly TRBD2 (6 bases). Germline loops: CDR1 SEHNR, CDR2 FQNEAQ (reference sequence). V lost 8 bases and J lost 6, with 18 bases in between. The CDR3 totals 14 residues. The CDR3: CASHSGVVVDTQYF. The CDR3 nucleotides are TGTGCCAGCCATTCGGGGGTTGTTGTCGATACGCAGTATTTT.

The chain joins TRBV2 to TRBJ1-6, with D tentatively TRBD1 (6 bases). Germline CDR1 and CDR2: SNHLY and FYNNEI. Trimming took off 11 bases at V and 5 bases at J, with 19 bases between the two ends. CDR3 length equals 15 residues. The DNA for the CDR3 is TGTGCCGGAGGGCAGGGGCCTTGGAATAATTCACCCCTCCACTTT. This sequence encodes CAGGQGPWNNSPLHF.

A few counts support this clonotype. The chain combines TRBV29-1 with TRBJ2-1; D ambiguous. Germline V gene sequence: CDR1 SQVTM, CDR2 ANQGSEA. The CDR3 loop spans 12 amino acids. The ends were cut back, 3 bases at V and 5 bases at J, with 8 bases in the middle. CDR3 residues: CSVDLYDNEQFF. The CDR3 nucleotides read TGCAGCGTTGATTTGTACGACAATGAGCAGTTCTTC.

The chain carries TRBV6-5 and TRBJ1-1; 7 nucleotides line up with TRBD1. V was pared by 4 bases and J by 5 bases, with 4 bases of the junction left unmatched. Germline V gene sequence: CDR1 MNHEY, CDR2 SVGAGI. The CDR3 has 13 residues. The CDR3 coding sequence is TGTGCCAGCAGTTTCACACAGGGGACTGAAGCTTTCTTT. It codes for CASSFTQGTEAFF.

This clonotype was detected once. The chain has TRBV28 and TRBJ2-5; TRBD1 matches at 9 bases. This CDR3 has 13 amino acids. Germline assignment: CDR1 MDHEN and CDR2 SYDVKM. The V segment lost 6 bases and the J segment 6 bases; nucleotides outside the gene matches: 5. CDR3: CASRDRGTKTQYF. As DNA, the CDR3 is TGTGCCAGCAGGGACAGGGGTACGAAGACCCAGTACTTC.

This clonotype has more than one count but fewer than ten. The chain employs TRBV29-1 and TRBJ2-4; D unresolved. Germline V gene data show CDR1 as SQVTM and CDR2 as ANQGSEA. This CDR3 comprises 13 residues. The V end was cut by 5 bases, the J end by 0 bases, with 8 bases between. CDR3 sequence: CSVPNIAKNIQYF. The CDR3 bases are TGCAGCGTTCCCAACATAGCCAAAAACATTCAGTACTTC. The full variable domain, completed using reference TRBV29-1 and TRBJ2-4, is SAVISQKPSRDICQRGTSLTIQCQVDSQVTMMFWYRQQPGQSLTLIATANQGSEATYESGFVIDKFPISRPNLTFSTLTVSNMSPEDSSIYLCSVPNIAKNIQYFGAGTRLSVL.

This clonotype was seen repeatedly, ten times or more. This chain links TRBV5-1 with TRBJ2-7; 8 nucleotides line up with TRBD1. V was clipped by 0 bases and J by 3 bases; unmatched bases: 2. This CDR3 is built from 14 residues. The V gene's germline CDR1 is SGHRS and CDR2 YFSETQ. The CDR3 is CASSLVGTGYEQYF. CDR3 nucleotide sequence: TGCGCCAGCAGCTTGGTGGGGACAGGCTACGAGCAGTACTTC.

The chain combines TRBV6-5 with TRBJ2-7, with D perhaps matching TRBD1 (5 bases). Germline assignment: CDR1 MNHEY and CDR2 SVGAGI. This CDR3 is 14 amino acids long. Trimming pared 2 bases from V and 2 bases from J, leaving 10 bases between. Written as DNA, the CDR3 is TGTGCCAGCAGTTACGGCAGGGCTACCTACGAGCAGTACTTC. Translated: CASSYGRATYEQYF.

This clonotype was detected a few times. The rearrangement joins TRBV21-1 to TRBJ2-3; the listed D gene, TRBD2, was not tested against the DNA. TRBV21-1 is a documented pseudogene. This CDR3 is 17 amino acids long. CDR3 sequence reads: CASSNDHLAPSTDTQYF. The DNA of the CDR3 is TGTGCCAGCAGCAACGACCACCTAGCGCCTAGCACAGATACGCAGTATTTT.

The J gene is TRBJ2-2, the V gene TRBV2, with 8 bases identical to TRBD1. J lost 16 bases, V lost 8 bases, and 9 bases had no gene match. The CDR3 contains 11 residues. Germline CDR1 reads SNHLY; CDR2 reads FYNNEI. CDR3 in DNA: TGTGCCAGCGCCTCAGGGGGCTTGCCGTTTTTT. Translating gives CASASGGLPFF. The variable domain in full, completed from reference TRBV2 and TRBJ2-2, reads EPEVTQTPSHQVTQMGQEVILRCVPISNHLYFYWYRQILGQKVEFLVSFYNNEISEKSEIFDDQFSVERPDGSNFTLKIRSTKLEDSAMYFCASASGGLPFFGEGSRLTVL.

This clonotype was seen a few times. The chain carries TRBV28 and TRBJ1-5; unclear D gene. The ends were cut back, 3 bases at V and 4 bases at J, with 16 bases in the middle. CDR1 and CDR2 from the germline V gene are MDHEN and SYDVKM. This CDR3 spans 16 amino acids. The CDR3 protein is CASSFRWTARNQPQHF. In nucleotides, the CDR3 is TGTGCCAGCAGTTTCAGGTGGACGGCAAGGAATCAGCCCCAGCATTTT.

The J gene is TRBJ2-4, the V gene TRBV11-2; possibly TRBD1 or TRBD2 for D (5 bases each). The germline CDR1 and CDR2 sequences are SGHAT and FQNNGV. V dropped 1 base and J dropped 1 base, with 8 bases sitting between them. This CDR3 has 15 amino acids. Written as DNA, the CDR3 is TGTGCCAGCAGCTTAGGATGGGGGGCCAAAAACATTCAGTACTTC. This translates into CASSLGWGAKNIQYF.

The V gene is TRBV20-1, the J gene TRBJ2-7, with D perhaps matching TRBD2 (6 bases). This CDR3 region has 14 residues. Germline CDR1 DFQATT, CDR2 SNEGSKA (reference sequence). Trimming shortened V by 6 bases and J by 2 bases, and 17 bases separated the two germline ends. Here the CDR3 DNA reads TGCAGTGCCCCCCAAATTGGAGGGGCCTACGAGCAGTACTTC. Its protein product is CSAPQIGGAYEQYF.

This clonotype occurred many times. The rearrangement links TRBV12-3 or TRBV12-4 to TRBJ2-1; D possibly corresponds to TRBD2 (5 bases). CDR3 length: 13 residues. V lost 4 bases, J lost 9 bases, and 13 bases lay in between. The CDR3 spells CASSSPEVPEQFF. CDR3 bases: TGTGCCAGCAGTTCCCCGGAGGTTCCTGAGCAGTTCTTC.